This T cell receptor beta chain is from a study of T cells in localized non-small cell lung cancer. To note about this clone: What it binds is not known.

Study results and limitations: Uninvolved adjacent lung, not tumor, had the highest T cell clonality. Median detection of top 100 tumor clones in adjacent lung was around 57 clones. Those with higher blood T cell density had longer overall survival.

Assay used: immunoSEQ multiplex PCR; TCRdb lists only in-frame clones, some missing. The sample lists fewer than 50,000 clones, 70% to 90% occurring once. The V end lost 4 bases, the J end lost 4 bases, and 13 bases lay between the germline ends. Germline CDR1 MDHEN, CDR2 SYDVKM. This CDR3 contains 15 residues. The TCR comes from an older male donor with stage II lung adenocarcinoma. The chain has TRBV28 and TRBJ1-4, with D tentatively TRBD1 (5 bases). The material sequenced was peripheral blood mononuclear cells, taken before any cancer treatment. CDR3 protein: CASSWQGWDNEKLFF. CDR3 bases: TGTGCCAGCAGTTGGCAGGGCTGGGATAATGAAAAACTGTTTTTT.